The entry below describes one T cell receptor beta chain. J lost 5 bases, V lost 0 bases, and 3 bases had no gene match. CDR1 SGHTA and CDR2 FQGNSA come from the germline V gene. This CDR3 region has 17 residues. A sample-barcoded 5' primer and a J-beta primer mix were used in a second PCR of roughly 7 to 11 cycles. TCRdb reprocessed the 5' RACE reads via MiXCR and lists one record per CDR3 protein. Of approximately 690,000 distinct CDR3 sequences detected, 58% appear once; the ten largest clones hold approximately 37%. The sample originates from a study of blood T cells in healthy people across ages. Study as a whole: Template switching picked up about one barcoded beta molecule for each two T cells.

The source is a man in his fifties or sixties in good health. The chain links TRBV7-2 to TRBJ2-5; 16 bases align to TRBD2. Sequencing was performed on blood. The CDR3: CASSLAGTSGGAETQYF. CDR3 sequence (DNA): TGTGCCAGCAGCTTAGCGGGGACTAGCGGGGGGGCGGAGACCCAGTACTTC.